This T cell receptor beta chain was sequenced in a study of shared clonotypes between healthy human individuals. A note on this clone: No antigen is known for it.

Here immunoSEQ multiplex PCR was the method, and the copy in TCRdb shows in-frame clones only, minus some. Of around 1.1 million clones listed, 75% to 80% are singletons. CDR1 and CDR2 from the germline V gene are KGHSH and LQKENI. The J segment lost 2 bases and the V segment lost 4 bases, leaving 5 bases of the junction unmatched. The length of the CDR3 is 16 residues. Points from the study as a whole: Read depth was anticipated to influence clonotype sharing among donors. Donors were few, which limited the genetic and exposure-history diversity represented. Estimated richness was generally greater in naive than memory subsets.

This clonotype was obtained from a man aged 18 to 29 in good health. Some clones in this sample may be carry-over from other donors' samples. Sequences were obtained from memory CD4+ T cells from PBMCs. Documented subset: CD45RA-negative fraction. The chain employs TRBV18 and TRBJ1-5; 10 positions agree with TRBD1. The DNA of the CDR3 is TGTGCCAGCTCACGCGACAGGGGGCTTGGCAATCAGCCCCAGCATTTT. This gives the protein CASSRDRGLGNQPQHF.